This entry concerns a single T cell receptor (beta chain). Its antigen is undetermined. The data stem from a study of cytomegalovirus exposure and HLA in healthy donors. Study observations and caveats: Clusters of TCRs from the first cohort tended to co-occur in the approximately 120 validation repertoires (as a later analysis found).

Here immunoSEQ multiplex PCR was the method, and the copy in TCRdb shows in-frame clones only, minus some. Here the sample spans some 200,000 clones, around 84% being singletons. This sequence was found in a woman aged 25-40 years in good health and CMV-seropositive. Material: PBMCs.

The CDR3 here is CASSQNSGSYTF. DNA of the CDR3: TGTGCCAGCAGTCAGAACTCGGGTAGCTACACCTTC. This chain connects TRBV6-5 to TRBJ1-2, with D hard to call. The CDR3 totals 12 residues. Germline V gene data show CDR1 as MNHEY and CDR2 as SVGAGI. V dropped 5 bases and J dropped 9 bases, with 13 bases sitting between them.